The entry below gives a single TCR beta chain sequence along with its context. Assay: immunoSEQ multiplex PCR; the TCRdb copy retains only in-frame clones and omits some. The table includes over 15,000 clones, around 70% detected once. Treatment specified: randomized to nivolumab then ipilimumab (arm A) or the reverse (arm B). None of the patients previously received DNA-damaging chemotherapy. Live CD3+CD8+ CD19− CD56− cells were sorted from PBMCs. This sample stems from a study of sequential checkpoint blockade in melanoma. Study-level information: Randomization was 1:1 between first-line nivolumab→ipilimumab and ipilimumab→nivolumab. Both treatment sequences were followed by maintenance nivolumab.

The CDR3 runs 16 residues. Germline values: CDR1 ENHRY, CDR2 SYGVKD. The V gene end was trimmed by 6 bases and the J gene end by 1 base; junction bases not matched to a gene: 7. Sequencing used CD8+ T cells sorted from blood (inferred from file names), obtained from a patient given nivolumab and ipilimumab in sequence. The V gene is TRBV10-3, the J gene TRBJ2-7; TRBD2 matches at 12 bases. This receptor was taken from a human donor with melanoma. The CDR3 DNA reads as TGTGCCATCAGGTCGGGACTAGCGGGTAGTTCCTACGAGCAGTACTTC. The encoded protein is CAIRSGLAGSSYEQYF.